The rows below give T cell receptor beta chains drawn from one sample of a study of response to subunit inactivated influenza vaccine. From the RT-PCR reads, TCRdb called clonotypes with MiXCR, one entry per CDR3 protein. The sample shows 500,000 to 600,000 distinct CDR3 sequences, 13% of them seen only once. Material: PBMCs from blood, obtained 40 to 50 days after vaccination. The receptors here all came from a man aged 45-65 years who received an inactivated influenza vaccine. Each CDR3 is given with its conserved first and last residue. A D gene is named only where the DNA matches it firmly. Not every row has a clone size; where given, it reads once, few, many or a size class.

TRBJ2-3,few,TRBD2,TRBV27,CASTAVWTSGTDTQYF,TGTGCCAGCACCGCTGTTTGGACTAGCGGGACAGATACGCAGTATTTT
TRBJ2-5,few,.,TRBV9,CASSVEGRTQETQYF,TGTGCCAGCAGCGTAGAGGGCAGGACTCAAGAGACCCAGTACTTC
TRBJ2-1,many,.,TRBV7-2,CASSPNRGGEQFF,TGTGCCAGCAGCCCTAACAGGGGAGGAGAGCAGTTCTTC
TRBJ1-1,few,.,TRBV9,CASSPSWNTEAFF,TGTGCCAGCAGCCCGAGCTGGAACACTGAAGCTTTCTTT
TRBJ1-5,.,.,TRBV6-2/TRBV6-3,CASSYYPHRVNQPQHF,TGTGCCAGCAGTTATTATCCTCACAGGGTCAATCAGCCCCAGCATTTT
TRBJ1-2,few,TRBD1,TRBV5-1,CASSPRTGSTGYTF,TGCGCCAGCAGTCCCCGGACAGGTTCGACTGGCTACACCTTC
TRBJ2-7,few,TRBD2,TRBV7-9,CASSAPGLTYEQYF,TGTGCCAGCAGCGCACCGGGACTAACCTACGAGCAGTACTTC
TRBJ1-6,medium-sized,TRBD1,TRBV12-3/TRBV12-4,CASSRQGNNSPLHF,TGTGCCAGCAGCCGACAGGGGAATAATTCACCCCTCCACTTT
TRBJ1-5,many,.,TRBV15,CATQKEGQSNQPQHF,TGTGCCACCCAAAAAGAGGGGCAGAGTAATCAGCCCCAGCATTTT
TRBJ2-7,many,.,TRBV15,CATANKKTASEQYF,TGTGCCACGGCCAATAAAAAGACCGCCTCCGAGCAGTACTTC
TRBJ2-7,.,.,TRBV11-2,CASSFFGGYEQYF,TGTGCCAGCAGCTTTTTTGGGGGCTACGAGCAGTACTTC
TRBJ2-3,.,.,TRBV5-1,CATGPLGDTQYF,TGCGCCACCGGGCCCTTAGGGGATACGCAGTATTTT
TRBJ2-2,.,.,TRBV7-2,CASSLNQPSLFF,TGTGCCAGCAGCTTAAACCAGCCGAGTCTGTTTTTT
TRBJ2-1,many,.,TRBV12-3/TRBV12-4,CASRRDRGSYNEQFF,TGTGCCAGCAGACGGGACCGGGGCTCCTACAATGAGCAGTTCTTC
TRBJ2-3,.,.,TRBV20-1,CSARGGMKGGDTQYF,TGCAGTGCTAGAGGAGGGATGAAGGGAGGAGATACGCAGTATTTT
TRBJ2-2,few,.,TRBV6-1,CASSRKLRTGELFF,TGTGCCAGCAGTCGGAAACTCCGGACCGGGGAGCTGTTTTTT
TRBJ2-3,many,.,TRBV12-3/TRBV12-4,CASSPGQDTDTQYF,TGTGCCAGCAGCCCCGGGCAGGACACAGATACGCAGTATTTT
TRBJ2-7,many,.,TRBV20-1,CSARDPEGEQYF,TGCAGTGCTAGAGACCCTGAGGGCGAGCAGTACTTC
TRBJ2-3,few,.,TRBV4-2,CASSQDRRGTDTQYF,TGTGCCAGCAGCCAAGATCGGCGGGGCACAGATACGCAGTATTTT
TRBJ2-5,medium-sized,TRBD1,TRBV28,CASSDTGGETQYF,TGTGCCAGCAGTGACACAGGGGGAGAGACCCAGTACTTC
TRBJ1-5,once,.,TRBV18,CASSPVMGNQPQHF,TGTGCCAGCTCACCCGTGATGGGCAATCAGCCCCAGCATTTT
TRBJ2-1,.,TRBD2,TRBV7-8,CASSLVGTRDNEQFF,TGTGCCAGCAGCTTAGTCGGGACTAGAGACAATGAGCAGTTCTTC
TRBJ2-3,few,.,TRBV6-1,CASRSTPTDTQYF,TGTGCCAGCAGATCCACCCCCACAGATACGCAGTATTTT
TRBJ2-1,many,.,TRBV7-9,CASSDRGVVEPEQFF,TGTGCCAGCAGCGATAGGGGCGTGGTGGAGCCTGAGCAGTTCTTC
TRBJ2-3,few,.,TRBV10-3,CAISLRGPTDTQYF,TGTGCCATCAGTCTCAGGGGCCCCACAGATACGCAGTATTTT